Below are 3 T cell receptor beta chains sequenced from a single sample in a study of shared clonotypes between healthy human individuals. The protocol was immunoSEQ multiplex PCR, while the TCRdb copy is restricted to in-frame clones and leaves out a portion. The repertoire has nearly 750,000 clones, roughly 72% of them found once; the top ten carry less than 2%. The sequenced material came from memory CD4+ T cells sorted from blood. Subset meaning: CD45RA-negative fraction. The receptors were sampled from a woman aged 25 to 39 in good health.

In its sample, this clone was seen a few times. CDR3: CASREQSNQPQHF. CDR3 bases: TGTGCCAGTAGAGAACAGAGCAATCAGCCCCAGCATTTT. The chain carries TRBV19 and TRBJ1-5; unclear D gene. This CDR3 contains 13 residues. Germline V gene sequence: CDR1 LNHDA, CDR2 SQIVND (reference sequence). The V end lost 6 bases, the J end lost 1 base, and 7 bases lay between the germline ends.

V and J are TRBV28 and TRBJ2-7, with TRBD1 identical over 8 bases. V dropped 5 bases and J dropped 5; count of bases not matched to a gene: 11. CDR1 MDHEN and CDR2 SYDVKM come from the germline V gene. This CDR3 has 15 residues. CDR3 residues: CASSTTGTGRHEQYF. The CDR3 DNA is TGTGCCAGCAGTACGACCGGGACAGGACGCCACGAGCAGTACTTC.

CDR3 sequence (DNA): TGTGCCAGCACGAGGGAGGGCAATCAGCCCCAGCATTTT. Translation gives CASTREGNQPQHF. The chain has TRBV2 and TRBJ1-5; no clear D gene. CDR3 length: 13 amino acids. Trimming stripped 7 bases from V and 2 bases from J, with 9 bases between. CDR1 SNHLY and CDR2 FYNNEI come from the germline V gene.